This T cell receptor (beta chain) was recovered during a study of T cell responses to AZD1222 COVID-19 vaccine. TCRdb keeps only in-frame clones here, not all; method: immunoSEQ multiplex PCR. The data hold about 150,000 clones, with 90% observed a single time. V lost 0 bases, J lost 9 bases, and 6 bases lay in between. The germline V gene encodes CDR1 GTSNPN and CDR2 SVGIG (reference sequence). This CDR3 is built from 11 residues. This chain links TRBV30 with TRBJ2-1; the D gene is possibly TRBD1 (6 bases). The starting material was peripheral blood, obtained 28 days after the second AZD1222 dose. The receptor was isolated from an adult who received the AZD1222 COVID-19 vaccine. This chain's CDR3 is CAWSVGGEQFF. CDR3 in DNA: TGTGCCTGGAGTGTAGGGGGTGAGCAGTTCTTC.